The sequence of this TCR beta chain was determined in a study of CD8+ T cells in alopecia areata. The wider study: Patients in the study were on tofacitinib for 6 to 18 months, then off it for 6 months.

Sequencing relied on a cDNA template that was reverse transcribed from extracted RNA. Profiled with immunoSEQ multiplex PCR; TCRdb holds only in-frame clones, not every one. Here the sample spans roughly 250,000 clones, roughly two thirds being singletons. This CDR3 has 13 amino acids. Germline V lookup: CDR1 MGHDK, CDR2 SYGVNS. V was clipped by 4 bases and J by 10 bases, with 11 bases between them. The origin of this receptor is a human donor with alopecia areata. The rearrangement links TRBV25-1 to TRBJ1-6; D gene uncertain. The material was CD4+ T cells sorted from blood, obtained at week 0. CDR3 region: CASSVREQSPLHF. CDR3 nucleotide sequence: TGTGCCAGCAGTGTTCGGGAACAATCACCCCTCCACTTT.